The 10 T cell receptor beta chains reported below all come from one sample, sequenced in a study of a mutant IDH1 vaccine in newly diagnosed glioma. Only in-frame clones appear in the TCRdb table, and some are missing; sequencing was by immunoSEQ multiplex PCR. The table has about 42,000 clones, about 83% seen once. For these receptors, no antigen is known. Stated time point: week 35, safety follow-up. Topical imiquimod was applied with each vaccine dose, which held 300 ug of mutant IDH1 20-mer peptide. Sequencing was performed on PBMCs, taken from a glioma patient whose treatment included an IDH1 peptide vaccine. These receptors were obtained from a woman between 45 and 60 years old with glioma.

The rearrangement joins TRBV25-1 to TRBJ1-6, with TRBD1 matching 7 bases. In germline, CDR1 is MGHDK, CDR2 SYGVNS. The CDR3 consists of 15 residues. The trim removed 6 bases at V and 4 bases at J, leaving 6 bases unmatched. CDR3 bases: TGTGCCAGCAGCGTACCGGGACAGTATAATTCACCCCTCCACTTT. Translation: CASSVPGQYNSPLHF.

The V gene is TRBV7-2, the J gene TRBJ1-5; D might be TRBD1 (6 bases). This CDR3 has 15 residues. V shed 3 bases and J shed 0 bases, with 9 bases lying between them. Germline V lookup: CDR1 SGHTA, CDR2 FQGNSA. The CDR3 is CASSFGQLSNQPQHF. In DNA form, the CDR3 reads TGTGCCAGCAGCTTCGGACAGCTTAGCAATCAGCCCCAGCATTTT.

The V call is TRBV18, the J call TRBJ1-3; unclear D gene. The CDR3 has 15 residues. The germline CDR1 and CDR2 sequences are KGHSH and LQKENI. Deletions cut 1 base from V and 3 bases from J, with 10 bases between. The CDR3 bases are TGTGCCAGCTCACCACGACGTGGGGATGGAAACACCATATATTTT. It translates to CASSPRRGDGNTIYF.

Only a few counts were recorded for this clone. The V and J genes are TRBV29-1 and TRBJ1-1, with D maybe TRBD1 (6 bases). V gave up 1 base and J gave up 0 bases, with 9 bases separating them. The length of the CDR3 is 14 residues. Germline-derived CDR1 and CDR2 are SQVTM and ANQGSEA. CDR3 DNA sequence: TGCAGCGTTGAAGCGGACAGAATGAACACTGAAGCTTTCTTT. It encodes CSVEADRMNTEAFF.

The chain combines TRBV5-5 with TRBJ1-4; D remains ambiguous. V was clipped by 2 bases and J by 7 bases, with 6 bases between them. The CDR3 loop spans 12 amino acids. CDR1 SGHKS and CDR2 YYEKEE come from the germline V gene (reference sequence). CDR3 sequence reads: CASSFLAEKLFF. The CDR3 nucleotides are TGTGCCAGCAGCTTCTTAGCTGAAAAACTGTTTTTT.

V gene TRBV10-3 combines with J gene TRBJ1-1, with 9 nucleotides matching TRBD1. V shed 10 bases and J 2 bases; nucleotides not matched to a gene: 8. This CDR3 has 14 amino acids. In germline, CDR1 is ENHRY, CDR2 SYGVKD. CDR3 DNA: TGTGCCAGCTGGACAGGGGTGCAAAACACTGAAGCTTTCTTT. This codes for CASWTGVQNTEAFF.

This chain uses TRBV4-1 with TRBJ1-5; possibly TRBD1 for D (5 bases). CDR3 length: 15 residues. Trimming pared 3 bases from V and 7 bases from J, leaving 16 bases between. Germline values: CDR1 MGHRA, CDR2 YSYEKL. DNA for the CDR3: TGCGCCAGCAGCCACCCGGGACTCCCTGGGCAGCCCCAGCATTTT. It specifies CASSHPGLPGQPQHF.

This clone has a single count. In nucleotides, the CDR3 is TGTGCCAGCAGCTTAGCGGCGGGAATCTATGGCTACACCTTC. Translation: CASSLAAGIYGYTF. The chain employs TRBV7-9 and TRBJ1-2; unclear D gene. The germline V gene encodes CDR1 SEHNR and CDR2 FQNEAQ (reference sequence). V was clipped by 0 bases and J by 4 bases, with 9 bases between them. The CDR3 runs 14 residues.

The genes are TRBV5-1 and TRBJ1-4; D possibly corresponds to TRBD1 (5 bases). This CDR3 region has 19 residues. Germline V gene sequence: CDR1 SGHRS, CDR2 YFSETQ. With 0 bases removed from V and 5 bases from J, the gap between germline ends came to 23 bases. CDR3 DNA: TGCGCCAGCAGCTTGGATCAGGGAGGGTCTTTGGGAACCAATGAAAAACTGTTTTTT. Residues: CASSLDQGGSLGTNEKLFF.

This chain joins TRBV5-5 and TRBJ1-5; 9 nucleotides match TRBD1. Trimming cost V 5 bases and J 0 bases; bases outside gene matches: 9. This CDR3 is 17 amino acids long. In germline, CDR1 is SGHKS, CDR2 YYEKEE (reference sequence). The CDR3 DNA reads as TGTGCCAGCAGACTAGGACAGGGGATGAGTAGCAATCAGCCCCAGCATTTT. The encoded protein is CASRLGQGMSSNQPQHF.